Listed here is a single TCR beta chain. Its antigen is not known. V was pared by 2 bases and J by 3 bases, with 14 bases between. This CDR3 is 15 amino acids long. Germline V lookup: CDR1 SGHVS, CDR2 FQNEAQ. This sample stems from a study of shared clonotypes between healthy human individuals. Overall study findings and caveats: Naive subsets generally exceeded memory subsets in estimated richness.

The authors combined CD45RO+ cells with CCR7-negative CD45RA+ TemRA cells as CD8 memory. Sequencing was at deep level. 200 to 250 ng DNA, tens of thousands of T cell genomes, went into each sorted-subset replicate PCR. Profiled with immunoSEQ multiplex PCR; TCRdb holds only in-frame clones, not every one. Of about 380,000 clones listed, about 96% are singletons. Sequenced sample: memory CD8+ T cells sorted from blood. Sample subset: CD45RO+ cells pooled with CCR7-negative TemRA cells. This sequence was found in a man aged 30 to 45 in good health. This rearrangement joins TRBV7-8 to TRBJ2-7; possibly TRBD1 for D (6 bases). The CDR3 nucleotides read TGTGCCAGCAGCTTATCTGGGACACCGATCTACGAGCAGTACTTC. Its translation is CASSLSGTPIYEQYF.